This record covers a single T cell receptor (beta chain). An end of the junction does not agree with germline; a read error may underlie this. The data were taken from a study of T cell repertoires in cytomegalovirus infection. Via MiXCR, TCRdb re-called the reads, giving one row per CDR3 protein. The sample has approximately 500,000 distinct CDR3 sequences, 16% seen once; the top ten hold under 30%. CDR3 length: 13 residues. Germline lookup yields CDR1 SGHTA and CDR2 FQGTGA. This receptor was identified in a human donor in good health (CMV status not recorded). Some clones in this sample may be carry-over from other donors' samples. Sequenced material: CD8+ T cells from PBMCs. The chain uses TRBV7-3 and TRBJ2-3; TRBD2 is a possible D gene (5 bases). CDR3 coding DNA: TGTGCCAGCAGCCCGGGGAGCACAGATACGCCGTATTTT. It specifies CASSPGSTDTPYF. Filled out from reference TRBV7-3 and TRBJ2-3, the complete variable domain reads GAGVSQTPSNKVTEKGKYVELRCDPISGHTALYWYRQSLGQGPEFLIYFQGTGAADDSGLPNDRFFAVRPEGSVSTLKIQRTERGDSAVYLCASSPGSTDTPYFGPGTRLTVL.